One and the same sample provided the 32 T cell receptor beta chains below, sequenced in a study of blood T cell repertoires in COVID-19. The repertoire was sequenced with immunoSEQ multiplex PCR; TCRdb's copy has only in-frame clones and lacks some. The profile shows fewer than 110,000 clones, over 60% of them singletons. The sequenced material came from peripheral blood. The receptors come from a man between 70 and 80 years old with acute or convalescent COVID-19.

The V call is TRBV5-4, the J call TRBJ1-2, with TRBD1 matching 11 bases. This CDR3 contains 16 residues. Germline assignment: CDR1 SGHNT and CDR2 YYREEE (reference sequence). V trimming: 4 bases; J trimming: 8 bases; junction bases outside the gene matches: 13. The CDR3 protein is CASSLGLDRGRRGYTF. The DNA of the CDR3 is TGTGCCAGCAGCCTCGGTTTGGACAGGGGGCGCAGAGGCTACACCTTC. Drawing the rest from reference TRBV5-4 and TRBJ1-2, the complete variable domain is ETGVTQSPTHLIKTRGQQVTLRCSSQSGHNTVSWYQQALGQGPQFIFQYYREEENGRGNFPPRFSGLQFPNYSSELNVNALELDDSALYLCASSLGLDRGRRGYTFGSGTRLTVV.

The genes are TRBV5-4 and TRBJ2-5, with 9 bases that match TRBD2. Germline V lookup: CDR1 SGHNT, CDR2 YYREEE (reference sequence). CDR3 size: 15 residues. The junction had 4 bases not matched to a gene; V was cut back by 0 bases and J by 4 bases. The CDR3 nucleotides read TGTGCCAGCAGCTTGGGCGGGGGGGCAGGAGAGACCCAGTACTTC. Protein: CASSLGGGAGETQYF.

The genes are TRBV9 and TRBJ2-3, with TRBD2 matching over 10 bases. V gave up 6 bases and J gave up 5 bases; unmatched junction bases: 9. This CDR3 contains 15 residues. In germline, CDR1 is SGDLS, CDR2 YYNGEE. The CDR3 is CASTRSGGAEDTQYF. In DNA form, the CDR3 reads TGTGCCAGCACCCGAAGCGGGGGGGCCGAAGATACGCAGTATTTT.

J is TRBJ1-6 and V is TRBV19; a possible D gene is TRBD1 (6 bases). The CDR3 has 17 amino acids. Per the germline V gene, CDR1 is LNHDA and CDR2 is SQIVND (reference sequence). V lost 2 bases, J lost 5 bases, and 16 bases lay in between. CDR3 nucleotides: TGTGCCAGTAGTATATGGGACAAGGGAATAAATAATTCACCCCTCCACTTT. Residues: CASSIWDKGINNSPLHF.

V gene TRBV9 combines with J gene TRBJ1-1; 8 nucleotides align to TRBD1. With V trimmed by 3 bases and J by 4 bases, 5 bases remained unmatched. Germline CDR1 and CDR2: SGDLS and YYNGEE. This CDR3 contains 14 residues. The DNA for the CDR3 is TGTGCCAGCAGCGCTACAGGGGGTAGCACTGAAGCTTTCTTT. Encoded protein: CASSATGGSTEAFF.

The rearrangement joins TRBV7-2 to TRBJ2-7; tentatively, D is TRBD2 (6 bases). This CDR3 has 16 residues. V lost 5 bases and J lost 4, with 21 bases in between. Germline V gene lookup returns CDR1 SGHTA and CDR2 FQGNSA. CDR3 amino acids: CASSPRLGKSQYEQYF. The CDR3 coding sequence is TGTGCCAGCAGCCCCAGACTAGGAAAGTCGCAATACGAGCAGTACTTC.

V usage is TRBV5-6 and J usage is TRBJ2-7; a weak D match, TRBD2 (5 bases). Between the trimmed V and J ends, which lost 0 bases and 4 bases, there was a span of 11 bases. CDR3 length: 14 residues. The germline V gene encodes CDR1 SGHDT and CDR2 YYEEEE. Here the CDR3 DNA reads TGTGCCAGCAGCTTGGGATTCGGGGTGTACGAGCAGTACTTC. Amino acids: CASSLGFGVYEQYF. Full variable domain (missing parts from reference TRBV5-6 and TRBJ2-7): DAGVTQSPTHLIKTRGQQVTLRCSPKSGHDTVSWYQQALGQGPQFIFQYYEEEERQRGNFPDRFSGHQFPNYSSELNVNALLLGDSALYLCASSLGFGVYEQYFGPGTRLTVT.

V gene TRBV27 combines with J gene TRBJ1-2; D is unresolved. CDR1 and CDR2 (germline): MNHEY, SMNVEV (reference sequence). The length of the CDR3 is 13 residues. Trimming took off 3 bases at V and 2 bases at J, with 7 bases between the two ends. This CDR3 is CASSFRGNYGYTF. CDR3 sequence (DNA): TGTGCCAGCAGTTTTAGAGGGAACTATGGCTACACCTTC.

J is TRBJ1-2 and V is TRBV6-5, with D unclear. Germline V gene lookup returns CDR1 MNHEY and CDR2 SVGAGI. V lost 8 bases to trimming and J lost 1 base, with 11 bases between them. The CDR3 contains 13 residues. In DNA, the CDR3 is TGTGCCAGCGTAGAGACACTTAACTATGGCTACACCTTC. Translating gives CASVETLNYGYTF.

The gene calls are TRBV11-2 and TRBJ1-4; the match to TRBD1 covers 8 bases. With V trimmed by 1 base and J by 10 bases, 8 bases remained unmatched. CDR3 size: 15 residues. The V gene's germline CDR1 is SGHAT and CDR2 FQNNGV. The DNA of the CDR3 is TGTGCCAGCAGCTTAGGCCAGGGGGCTACGCGAAAACTGTTTTTT. Translating it yields CASSLGQGATRKLFF.

The chain couples TRBV6-5 to TRBJ1-2; TRBD1 matches 9 bases. Germline lookup yields CDR1 MNHEY and CDR2 SVGAGI. With V trimmed by 0 bases and J by 4 bases, 3 bases remained unmatched. The CDR3 is 15 amino acids. The CDR3 DNA reads TGTGCCAGCAGTTACTCAACAGGGGGCGTCTATGGCTACACCTTC. This sequence encodes CASSYSTGGVYGYTF.

J is TRBJ1-6 and V is TRBV3-1 (or the pseudogene TRBV3-2); perhaps TRBD1 as D (5 bases). Germline CDR1 LGHDT, CDR2 YNNKEL (reference sequence). This CDR3 region has 13 residues. V was pared by 5 bases and J by 11 bases, with 13 bases between. Here the CDR3 reads CASSTSREAPLHF. The CDR3 DNA follows: TGTGCCAGCAGCACTAGCAGGGAGGCACCCCTCCACTTT.

This sequence joins TRBV5-1 and TRBJ1-2; TRBD1 is a possible D gene (6 bases). Germline V gene sequence: CDR1 SGHRS, CDR2 YFSETQ. The CDR3 totals 14 residues. Trimming took 0 bases from V and 8 from J, leaving 14 bases between them. Written as DNA, the CDR3 is TGCGCCAGCAGCTTGGTGCAGGGGTGGAGCGGCTACACCTTC. It encodes CASSLVQGWSGYTF.

The chain employs TRBV19 and TRBJ2-1; 9 nucleotides agree with TRBD1. Unmatched junction bases numbered 7, after V lost 6 bases and J lost 7 bases. There are 14 residues in the CDR3. In germline, CDR1 is LNHDA, CDR2 SQIVND (reference sequence). The CDR3 DNA follows: TGTGCCAGTAGACTCGACAGGGGGGGGAATGAGCAGTTCTTC. It is translated as CASRLDRGGNEQFF.

The chain employs TRBV5-1 and TRBJ1-5; D may be TRBD1 (6 bases). CDR1 SGHRS and CDR2 YFSETQ come from the germline V gene. The CDR3 spans 14 residues. V was pared by 0 bases and J by 7 bases, with 11 bases between. The DNA of the CDR3 is TGCGCCAGCAGCTTGGAACAGGGCGGACAGCCCCAGCATTTT. As protein: CASSLEQGGQPQHF. Using reference TRBV5-1 and TRBJ1-5 for the parts outside the CDR3, the full variable domain is KAGVTQTPRYLIKTRGQQVTLSCSPISGHRSVSWYQQTPGQGLQFLFEYFSETQRNKGNFPGRFSGRQFSNSRSEMNVSTLELGDSALYLCASSLEQGGQPQHFGDGTRLSIL.

This chain connects TRBV20-1 to TRBJ1-3; D gene ambiguous. This CDR3 region has 13 residues. V was pared by 3 bases and J by 0 bases, with 6 bases between. CDR1 and CDR2 from the germline V gene are DFQATT and SNEGSKA (reference sequence). The CDR3 coding sequence is TGCAGTGCTAGTCCTTACTCTGGAAACACCATATATTTT. Its protein product is CSASPYSGNTIYF.

V usage is TRBV7-9 and J usage is TRBJ2-5, with a weak D call TRBD2 (5 bases). The CDR3 runs 13 residues. Trimming stripped 5 bases from V and 5 bases from J, with 12 bases between. CDR1 SEHNR and CDR2 FQNEAQ come from the germline V gene (reference sequence). The CDR3 loop reads CASSPTTLETQYF. DNA for the CDR3: TGTGCCAGCAGCCCGACTACCCTGGAGACCCAGTACTTC.

The chain combines TRBV3-1 (or the pseudogene TRBV3-2) with TRBJ2-5; the match to TRBD2 covers 13 bases. V lost 5 bases, J lost 3 bases, and 3 bases stayed unmatched. CDR3 length: 15 residues. Per germline, CDR1 LGHDT and CDR2 YNNKEL (reference sequence). CDR3 nucleotide sequence: TGTGCCAGCAGCTTCGGGACTAGCGGGAAAGAGACCCAGTACTTC. This encodes CASSFGTSGKETQYF.

The chain is built from TRBV5-6 and TRBJ2-3, with D possibly TRBD1 on 6 matching bases. Trimming shortened V by 4 bases and J by 7 bases, and 10 bases separated the two germline ends. The CDR3 totals 12 residues. Germline CDR1 is SGHDT and CDR2 is YYEEEE. This CDR3 reads CASSRDRYTQYF. Here the CDR3 DNA reads TGTGCCAGCAGCCGTGACAGGTATACGCAGTATTTT.

DNA of the CDR3: TGTGCCAGCTCACCTGGCAGGAATCGGTCTGGGGCCAACGTCCTGACTTTC. This sequence encodes CASSPGRNRSGANVLTF. The chain carries TRBV18 and TRBJ2-6; D not certain. CDR1 and CDR2 from the germline V gene are KGHSH and LQKENI. The length of the CDR3 is 17 residues. Trimming took off 3 bases at V and 1 base at J, with 13 bases between the two ends. Variable domain in full (rest from reference TRBV18 and TRBJ2-6): NAGVMQNPRHLVRRRGQEARLRCSPMKGHSHVYWYRQLPEEGLKFMVYLQKENIIDESGMPKERFSAEFPKEGPSILRIQQVVRGDSAAYFCASSPGRNRSGANVLTFGAGSRLTVL.

The rearrangement links TRBV19 to TRBJ1-1; 10 bases line up with TRBD1. This CDR3 region has 16 residues. J gave up 1 base and V 5 bases, and 7 bases lay outside the gene matches. Germline V gene lookup returns CDR1 LNHDA and CDR2 SQIVND (reference sequence). CDR3 sequence: CASSVGQGVGNTEAFF. CDR3 DNA: TGTGCCAGTAGTGTCGGACAGGGGGTGGGGAACACTGAAGCTTTCTTT.

J is TRBJ2-3 and V is TRBV7-9; 9 nucleotides agree with TRBD2. Germline V gene sequence: CDR1 SEHNR, CDR2 FQNEAQ (reference sequence). V lost 2 bases and J lost 4; bases outside the gene matches: 7. The CDR3 is 16 residues long. DNA of the CDR3: TGTGCCAGCAGCTTACGGACTAGCGTCGTTCCAGATACGCAGTATTTT. It encodes CASSLRTSVVPDTQYF.

The genes are TRBV28 and TRBJ2-2, with 8 positions matching TRBD1. Germline values: CDR1 MDHEN, CDR2 SYDVKM. CDR3 length equals 15 residues. Losses at the gene ends were 5 bases for V and 5 bases for J; bases not matched to a gene: 7. The CDR3 nucleotides are TGTGCCAGCAGTCTTTTCCAGGGGGCGACCGGGGAGCTGTTTTTT. Translated, it gives CASSLFQGATGELFF.

The chain joins TRBV12-2 to TRBJ2-7; the table calls TRBD2, which could not be checked here. TRBV12-2 is termed a pseudogene. The length of the CDR3 is 15 residues. CDR3 nucleotides: TGTGCAAGTCGCTTAAGCGGGTGCCTAGACTACGAGCAGTACTTC. The encoded protein is CASRLSGCLDYEQYF.

The V gene is TRBV2, the J gene TRBJ1-2; D ambiguous. The germline V gene has CDR1 SNHLY and CDR2 FYNNEI. V lost 7 bases and J lost 4, with 13 bases in between. CDR3 size: 13 residues. The CDR3 spells CASISAGVYGYTF. CDR3 coding DNA: TGTGCCAGCATTTCAGCAGGTGTCTATGGCTACACCTTC.

The V call is TRBV18, the J call TRBJ2-1; tentative D call: TRBD2 (6 bases). The CDR3 length is 13 residues. V gave up 6 bases and J gave up 4 bases, with 10 bases separating them. Germline V CDR1 and CDR2: KGHSH, LQKENI. The CDR3 loop is CASSPGTYNEQFF. For the CDR3, the DNA is TGTGCCAGCTCCCCCGGGACTTACAATGAGCAGTTCTTC.

The genes are TRBV6-1 and TRBJ2-3; possibly TRBD2 for D (6 bases). In germline, CDR1 is MNHNS, CDR2 SASEGT. The germline V and J ends were trimmed by 0 bases and 2 bases, with 12 bases remaining between them. This CDR3 comprises 16 residues. CDR3 coding DNA: TGTGCCAGCAGTGAAGCGGACTATCGGGCCACAGATACGCAGTATTTT. This encodes CASSEADYRATDTQYF.

The chain combines TRBV7-8 with TRBJ1-5, with a possible D match to TRBD1 (5 bases). The CDR3 extends over 11 amino acids. Germline CDR1 and CDR2: SGHVS and FQNEAQ. Trimming took off 11 bases at V and 4 bases at J, with 9 bases between the two ends. CDR3 in amino acids: CASGGNQPQHF. CDR3 in DNA: TGTGCCTCCGGGGGGAATCAGCCCCAGCATTTT. Based on the CDR3 plus reference TRBV7-8 and TRBJ1-5, the full variable domain is GAGVSQSPRYKVAKRGQDVALRCDPISGHVSLFWYQQALGQGPEFLTYFQNEAQLDKSGLPSDRFFAERPEGSVSTLKIQRTQQEDSAVYLCASGGNQPQHFGDGTRLSIL.

The V and J genes are TRBV6-5 and TRBJ1-1; a possible D gene is TRBD1 (6 bases). This CDR3 spans 13 amino acids. The germline gives CDR1 MNHEY, CDR2 SVGAGI. V shed 8 bases and J shed 7 bases, with 17 bases lying between them. Here the CDR3 DNA reads TGTGCCAGCGGGGACACAGGGAACGTTGAAGCTTTCTTT. Translated, it gives CASGDTGNVEAFF.

The J gene is TRBJ1-1, the V gene TRBV14; D is uncertain. The V end lost 0 bases, the J end lost 6 bases, and 14 bases lay between the germline ends. This CDR3 has 15 residues. Germline CDR1 and CDR2: SGHDN and FVKESK. The CDR3 spells CASSQDPPGKAEAFF. CDR3 in DNA: TGTGCCAGCAGCCAAGATCCGCCGGGGAAGGCTGAAGCTTTCTTT.

This chain joins TRBV27 and TRBJ1-1, with a tentative D call TRBD1 (6 bases). The germline V gene has CDR1 MNHEY and CDR2 SMNVEV (reference sequence). This CDR3 is built from 14 residues. V lost 2 bases to trimming and J lost 4 bases, with 11 bases between them. The CDR3 sequence is CASSLETGITEAFF. CDR3 DNA: TGTGCCAGCAGTTTAGAGACAGGCATCACTGAAGCTTTCTTT.

The rearrangement uses TRBV6-5 and TRBJ1-5, with 8 bases fitting TRBD1. The junction had 11 bases not matched to a gene; V was cut back by 6 bases and J by 7 bases. The CDR3 contains 15 residues. The germline gives CDR1 MNHEY, CDR2 SVGAGI. In nucleotides, the CDR3 is TGTGCCAGCAGCGGTCTCCCGGGGACAGGACAGCCCCAGCATTTT. Encoded protein: CASSGLPGTGQPQHF.